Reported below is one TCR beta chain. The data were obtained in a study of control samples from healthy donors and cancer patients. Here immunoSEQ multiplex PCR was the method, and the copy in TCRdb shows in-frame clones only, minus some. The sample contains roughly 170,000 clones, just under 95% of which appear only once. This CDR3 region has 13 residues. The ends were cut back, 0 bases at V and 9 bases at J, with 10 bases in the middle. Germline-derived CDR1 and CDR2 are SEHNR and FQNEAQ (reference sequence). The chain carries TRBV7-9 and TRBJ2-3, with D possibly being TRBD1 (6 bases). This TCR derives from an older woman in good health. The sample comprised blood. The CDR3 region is CASSLAAQGTQYF. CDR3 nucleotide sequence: TGTGCCAGCAGCTTAGCCGCACAGGGAACGCAGTATTTT.